In this sample, the clone carrying this T cell receptor beta chain turned up many times. What it binds is not known. Only newly diagnosed hyperthyroidism patients aged 18 to 65, with under 2 months' duration, were enrolled. Other autoimmune diseases, uncontrolled infections, pregnancy or lactation ruled patients out of participation. This entry comes from a study of Graves' ophthalmopathy and Graves' hyperthyroidism. Points from the study as a whole: The model predicted ophthalmopathy progression with about 71% sensitivity and less than 85% specificity. Among expanded thyroid clonotypes above 0.001 frequency, most also occurred in blood.

Amplification of TCR beta CDR3 regions used RNA transcripts. Following a first-round RT-PCR that used HTBI primers, a second-round multiplex PCR was carried out. TCRdb re-analysed the multiplex PCR reads in MiXCR, keeping a single row per CDR3 protein. The sample lists under 800,000 distinct CDR3 sequences, approximately 21% occurring once. Germline V lookup: CDR1 ENHRY, CDR2 SYGVKD. V was clipped by 2 bases and J by 2 bases, with 13 bases between them. The CDR3 spans 17 residues. This receptor was obtained from a woman younger than 30 with stable Graves' hyperthyroidism. Some clones in this sample may be carry-over from other donors' samples. V and J are TRBV10-3 and TRBJ2-6, with D possibly TRBD1 on 7 matching bases. The material sequenced was peripheral blood. The CDR3 region has the DNA TGTGCCATCAGTGAGGCGGGACAGAGAGCTGGGGCCAACGTCCTGACTTTC. Protein product: CAISEAGQRAGANVLTF.